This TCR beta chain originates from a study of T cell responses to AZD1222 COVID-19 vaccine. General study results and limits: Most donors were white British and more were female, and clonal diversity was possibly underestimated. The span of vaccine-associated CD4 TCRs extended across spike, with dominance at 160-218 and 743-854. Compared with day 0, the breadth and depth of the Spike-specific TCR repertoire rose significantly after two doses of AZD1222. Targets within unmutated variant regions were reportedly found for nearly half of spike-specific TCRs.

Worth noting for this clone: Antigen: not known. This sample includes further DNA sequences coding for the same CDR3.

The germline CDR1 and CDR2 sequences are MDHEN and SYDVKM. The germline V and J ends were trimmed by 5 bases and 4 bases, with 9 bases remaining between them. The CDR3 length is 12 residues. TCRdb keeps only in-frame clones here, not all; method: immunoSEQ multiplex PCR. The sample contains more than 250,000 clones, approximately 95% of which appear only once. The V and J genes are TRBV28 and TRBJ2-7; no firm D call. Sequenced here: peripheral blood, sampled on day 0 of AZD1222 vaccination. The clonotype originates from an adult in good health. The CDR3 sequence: CASSLLGYEQYF. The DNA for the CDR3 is TGTGCCAGCAGTCTCCTCGGGTACGAGCAGTACTTC.